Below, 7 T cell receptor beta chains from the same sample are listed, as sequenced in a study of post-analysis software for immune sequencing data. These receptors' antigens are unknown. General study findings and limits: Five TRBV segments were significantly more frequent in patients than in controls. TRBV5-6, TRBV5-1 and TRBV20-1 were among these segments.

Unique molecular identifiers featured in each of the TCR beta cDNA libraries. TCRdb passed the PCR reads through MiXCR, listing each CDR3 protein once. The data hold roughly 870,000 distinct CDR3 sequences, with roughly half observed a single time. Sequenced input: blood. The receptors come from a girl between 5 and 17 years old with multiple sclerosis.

The CDR3 loop reads CASSFGTGPYNEQFF. The CDR3 nucleotides are TGTGCCAGCAGTTTCGGGACAGGACCTTACAATGAGCAGTTCTTC. The V and J genes are TRBV27 and TRBJ2-1, with 8 bases lining up with TRBD1. Germline trimming cut 3 bases from V and 4 bases from J; bases unmatched to any gene: 5. The V gene's germline CDR1 is MNHEY and CDR2 SMNVEV (reference sequence). The CDR3 is 15 residues long.

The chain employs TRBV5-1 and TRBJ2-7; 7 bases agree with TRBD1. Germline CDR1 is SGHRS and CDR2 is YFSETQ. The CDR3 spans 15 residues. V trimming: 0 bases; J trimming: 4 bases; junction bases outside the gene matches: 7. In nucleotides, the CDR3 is TGCGCCAGCAGCTTGGTGCAGGGGGAGTGGTACGAGCAGTACTTC. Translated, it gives CASSLVQGEWYEQYF.

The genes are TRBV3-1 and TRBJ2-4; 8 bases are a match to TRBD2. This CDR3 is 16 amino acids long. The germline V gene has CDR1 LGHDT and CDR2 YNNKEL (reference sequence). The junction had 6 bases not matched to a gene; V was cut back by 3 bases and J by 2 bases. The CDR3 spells CASSHGGGLSKNIQYF. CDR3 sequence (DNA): TGTGCCAGCAGCCACGGCGGGGGGCTTTCCAAAAACATTCAGTACTTC.

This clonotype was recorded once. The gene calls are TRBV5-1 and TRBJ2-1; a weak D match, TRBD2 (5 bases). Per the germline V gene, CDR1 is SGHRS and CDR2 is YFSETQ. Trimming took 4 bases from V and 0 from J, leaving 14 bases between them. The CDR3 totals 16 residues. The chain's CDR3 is CASSRRELSSYNEQFF. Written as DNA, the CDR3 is TGCGCCAGCAGCCGCCGGGAACTGAGCTCCTACAATGAGCAGTTCTTC.

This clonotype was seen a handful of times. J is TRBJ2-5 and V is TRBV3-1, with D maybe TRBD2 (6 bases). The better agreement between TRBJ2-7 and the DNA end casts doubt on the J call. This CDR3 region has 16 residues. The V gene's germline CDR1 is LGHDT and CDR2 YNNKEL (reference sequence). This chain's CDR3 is CASSQLDRDFGYEQYF. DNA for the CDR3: TGTGCCAGCAGCCAGTTGGACCGGGACTTCGGATACGAGCAGTACTTC.

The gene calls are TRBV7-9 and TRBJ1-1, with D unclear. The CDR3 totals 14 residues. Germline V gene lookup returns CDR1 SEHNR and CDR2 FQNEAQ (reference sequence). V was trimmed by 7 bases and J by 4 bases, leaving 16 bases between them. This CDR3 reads CASIQAGVITEAFF. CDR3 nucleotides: TGTGCCAGCATTCAGGCCGGGGTCATCACTGAAGCTTTCTTT.

CDR3 in DNA: TGCAGTGCCTTAGTCCGGGGCAGCACAGATACGCAGTATTTT. Translated: CSALVRGSTDTQYF. J is TRBJ2-3 and V is TRBV20-1; either TRBD1 or TRBD2 may fit D (5 bases each). V was pared by 6 bases and J by 0 bases, with 13 bases between. Looked up from germline, CDR1 is DFQATT and CDR2 is SNEGSKA (reference sequence). The length of the CDR3 is 14 residues.